Presented here are 11 T cell receptor beta chains from one specimen sequenced in a study of regulatory T cells in long-lasting Graves disease (dated by TCRdb to the early 2020s). According to the study, the label for this sample's time point signals: persistent/refractory GD, antithyroid drugs over 5 years with positive TRAb. For both TCR sequencing and RNA sequencing, RNA was extracted from PBMCs in TRIzol. Libraries came from multiplex PCR. For sequencing, an Illumina HiSeq 4000 was employed. CDR3 regions were amplified by Arm-PCR with iRepertoire HTBI primers to construct TCR beta libraries. TCRdb handled the public reads itself, with Q25 trimming in fastp and clone calling in MiXCR, and kept productive beta chains. Each entry merges the rows of one CDR3 protein and shows their most common DNA and genes. This sample comprises about 460,000 distinct CDR3 sequences, less than 25% of them detected only once. The ten largest account for 13% of the sample.

The sample in question was peripheral blood mononuclear cells (PBMCs), obtained when the disease was refractory, from a patient treated with antithyroid drugs. The source of these receptors is a female donor with Graves disease.

The J gene is TRBJ2-2, the V gene TRBV5-1, with D perhaps TRBD1 or TRBD2 (5 bases each). The V gene's germline CDR1 is SGHRS and CDR2 YFSETQ. CDR3 length: 16 residues. The ends were cut back, 0 bases at V and 5 bases at J, with 14 bases in the middle. CDR3 DNA sequence: TGCGCCAGCAGCTTGGAAAGGGGTGGAGGAACCGGGGAGCTGTTTTTT. Its translation: CASSLERGGGTGELFF.

This clonotype appeared many times. The gene calls are TRBV29-1 and TRBJ2-7; TRBD1 is a possible D gene (6 bases). CDR1 is SQVTM and CDR2 is ANQGSEA in the germline V gene. The germline V and J ends were trimmed by 3 bases and 5 bases, with 14 bases remaining between them. This CDR3 is built from 13 residues. CDR3 region: CSVESTGTDEQYF. CDR3 nucleotides: TGCAGCGTTGAGAGTACAGGGACGGACGAGCAGTACTTC.

This chain connects TRBV11-2 to TRBJ1-3, with D unclear. The CDR3 is 16 residues long. Trimming shortened V by 0 bases and J by 2 bases, and 11 bases separated the two germline ends. Germline V lookup: CDR1 SGHAT, CDR2 FQNNGV. CDR3 in amino acids: CASSLDLRAAGNTIYF. The DNA of the CDR3 is TGTGCCAGCAGCTTAGATTTACGGGCGGCTGGAAACACCATATATTTT.

This clonotype came up many times. The chain links TRBV11-1 to TRBJ2-5; no firm D call. V gave up 5 bases and J gave up 4 bases, with 11 bases separating them. Germline V gives CDR1 SGHAT, CDR2 FQDESV (reference sequence). CDR3 length equals 13 residues. The CDR3: CASSRSWGETQYF. The CDR3, as DNA: TGTGCCAGCAGCCGTAGTTGGGGAGAGACCCAGTACTTC.

The V and J genes are TRBV7-3 and TRBJ2-7; D not certain. The ends were cut back, 5 bases at V and 6 bases at J, with 11 bases in the middle. The germline CDR1 and CDR2 sequences are SGHTA and FQGTGA. This CDR3 has 12 amino acids. CDR3 in amino acids: CASSQDETEQYF. CDR3 coding DNA: TGTGCCAGCAGCCAAGACGAGACCGAGCAGTACTTC. The complete variable domain, with remaining parts taken from reference TRBV7-3 and TRBJ2-7, reads GAGVSQTPSNKVTEKGKYVELRCDPISGHTALYWYRQSLGQGPEFLIYFQGTGAADDSGLPNDRFFAVRPEGSVSTLKIQRTERGDSAVYLCASSQDETEQYFGPGTRLTVT.

This clonotype has more than one count but fewer than ten. This rearrangement joins TRBV20-1 to TRBJ2-2; TRBD2 aligns across 10 bases. This CDR3 region has 16 residues. J was trimmed by 1 base and V by 3 bases; bases with no gene match: 5. Germline V gene sequence: CDR1 DFQATT, CDR2 SNEGSKA (reference sequence). DNA of the CDR3: TGCAGTGCTAGTCCGGGACTAGCGATGAACACCGGGGAGCTGTTTTTT. Translating gives CSASPGLAMNTGELFF.

In this sample, this clonotype turned up many times. The rearrangement links TRBV6-1 to TRBJ1-2, with TRBD1 as a possible D gene (6 bases). V lost 5 bases and J 4 bases, leaving 17 bases between the germline ends. Germline lookup yields CDR1 MNHNS and CDR2 SASEGT. CDR3 length: 15 residues. The CDR3, as DNA: TGTGCCAGCAGTACTCAAACCGGGACAACCTATGGCTACACCTTC. Translation: CASSTQTGTTYGYTF.

This clonotype was counted at least ten times. The chain joins TRBV27 to TRBJ1-4; D uncertain. CDR1 and CDR2 from the germline V gene are MNHEY and SMNVEV (reference sequence). Trimming removed 6 bases from V and 5 bases from J, with 10 bases in between. This CDR3 is 13 amino acids long. As DNA, the CDR3 is TGTGCCAGCAGCCGAAAGCGGAATGAAAAACTGTTTTTT. This codes for CASSRKRNEKLFF.

This clonotype has at least ten counts. V is TRBV7-2 and J is TRBJ1-6, with D possibly being TRBD1 (5 bases). V gave up 0 bases and J gave up 14 bases, with 17 bases separating them. The CDR3 totals 15 residues. The germline gives CDR1 SGHTA, CDR2 FQGNSA. Here the CDR3 DNA reads TGTGCCAGCAGCTTAGCAAGCGGGACCCGAGTCACCCTCCACTTT. Translating it yields CASSLASGTRVTLHF.

In this sample, this clonotype turned up a few times. The gene calls are TRBV6-1 and TRBJ2-1; 13 bases are a match to TRBD2. V gave up 6 bases and J gave up 3 bases; unmatched junction bases: 2. This CDR3 contains 15 residues. Germline V gene lookup returns CDR1 MNHNS and CDR2 SASEGT. The chain's CDR3 is CASRGTSGVYNEQFF. The CDR3 DNA reads as TGTGCCAGCAGAGGGACTAGCGGGGTCTACAATGAGCAGTTCTTC.

This clonotype has more than one count but fewer than ten. V and J are TRBV29-1 and TRBJ1-2; TRBD1 matches at 7 bases. CDR1 is SQVTM and CDR2 is ANQGSEA in the germline V gene. With 7 bases clipped from V and 6 bases from J, the junction kept 14 bases outside the gene matches. The CDR3 is made up of 14 amino acids. CDR3: CSASGRGQGHGYTF. The CDR3 DNA follows: TGCAGCGCCTCGGGAAGGGGGCAGGGACATGGCTACACCTTC.